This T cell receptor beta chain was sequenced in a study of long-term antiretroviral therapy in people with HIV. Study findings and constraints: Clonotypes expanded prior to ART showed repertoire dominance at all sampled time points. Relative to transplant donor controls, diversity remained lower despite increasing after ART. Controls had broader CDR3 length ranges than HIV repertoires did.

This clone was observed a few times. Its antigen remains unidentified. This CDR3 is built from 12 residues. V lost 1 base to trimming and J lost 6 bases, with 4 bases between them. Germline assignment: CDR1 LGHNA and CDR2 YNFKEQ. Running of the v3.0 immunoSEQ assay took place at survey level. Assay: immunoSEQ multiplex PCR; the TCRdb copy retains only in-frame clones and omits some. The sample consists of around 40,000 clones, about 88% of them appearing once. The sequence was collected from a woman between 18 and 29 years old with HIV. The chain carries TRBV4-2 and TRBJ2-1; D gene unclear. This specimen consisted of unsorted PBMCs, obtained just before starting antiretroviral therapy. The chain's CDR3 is CASSQGGNEQFF. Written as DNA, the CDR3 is TGTGCCAGCAGCCAAGGCGGCAATGAGCAGTTCTTC.